Sequencing of this T cell receptor (beta chain) was carried out in a study of T cells in Graves' hyperthyroidism and ophthalmopathy. Details on this clonotype: What it binds is unknown.

This CDR3 is built from 13 residues. From germline, CDR1 is LNHNV and CDR2 YYDKDF (reference sequence). Unmatched junction bases numbered 3, after V lost 5 bases and J lost 9 bases. RNA transcripts yielded amplified TCR beta CDR3 regions. The TCR CDR3 first-round RT-PCR relied on the HTBI primer set. TCRdb used MiXCR to reprocess the multiplex PCR reads, holding one entry per CDR3 protein. The sample has hundreds of thousands of distinct CDR3 sequences; over 40% are singletons. Diagnosing involved the use of clinical symptoms, serum thyroxine and TRAb, thyroid ultrasound and orbital computed tomography. Study-level points and caveats: It was a median approximately 6 months before onset that the model predicted ophthalmopathy. By a 13 V-J model, ophthalmopathy was set apart from stable hyperthyroidism. Blood also contained most expanded thyroid clonotypes above 0.001.

What was sequenced was peripheral blood or thyroid tissue (not recorded which). This chain uses TRBV15 with TRBJ1-6, with 8 positions matching TRBD1. The TCR originated in an adult man with Graves' disease, either hyperthyroidism or ophthalmopathy (not recorded which). Here the CDR3 DNA reads TGTGCCACCAGCGGACAGGGACCTTCACCCCTCCACTTT. This gives the protein CATSGQGPSPLHF.